The 15 T cell receptor beta chains below were found in one sample sequenced in a study of cytomegalovirus exposure and HLA in healthy donors. Clones were sequenced by immunoSEQ multiplex PCR, and TCRdb holds only the in-frame ones, with some missing. The sample lists more than 200,000 clones, about 90% seen once, with around 13% in the top ten. The specimen was PBMCs. These receptors were obtained from a young man in good health and CMV-seropositive.

The chain couples TRBV19 to TRBJ2-1, with 9 bases matching TRBD2. Per germline, CDR1 LNHDA and CDR2 SQIVND (reference sequence). The CDR3 covers 17 residues. J lost 6 bases, V lost 3 bases, and 12 bases had no gene match. CDR3 nucleotide sequence: TGTGCCAGTAGTATTCCCTGGCGGGAGGGCCTTCTCAATGAGCAGTTCTTC. It translates to CASSIPWREGLLNEQFF.

V gene TRBV28 combines with J gene TRBJ1-5; TRBD1 matches at 8 bases. The CDR3 is 13 amino acids. The germline V gene has CDR1 MDHEN and CDR2 SYDVKM. With V trimmed by 6 bases and J by 6 bases, 4 bases remained unmatched. The CDR3 bases are TGTGCCAGCAGCCGTGGACAGGGTCAGCCCCAGCATTTT. This sequence encodes CASSRGQGQPQHF. Full variable domain (missing parts from reference TRBV28 and TRBJ1-5): DVKVTQSSRYLVKRTGEKVFLECVQDMDHENMFWYRQDPGLGLRLIYFSYDVKMKEKGDIPEGYSVSREKKERFSLILESASTNQTSMYLCASSRGQGQPQHFGDGTRLSIL.

CDR3 region: CASSQTSGSLAEQFF. The CDR3 nucleotides are TGTGCCAGCAGCCAAACTAGCGGGAGTTTGGCTGAGCAGTTCTTC. The genes are TRBV7-9 and TRBJ2-1; the match to TRBD2 covers 11 bases. J was trimmed by 9 bases and V by 5 bases; bases with no gene match: 9. This CDR3 region has 15 residues. Germline V lookup: CDR1 SEHNR, CDR2 FQNEAQ (reference sequence). Complete variable domain (other parts from reference TRBV7-9 and TRBJ2-1): DTGVSQNPRHKITKRGQNVTFRCDPISEHNRLYWYRQTLGQGPEFLTYFQNEAQLEKSRLLSDRFSAERPKGSFSTLEIQRTEQGDSAMYLCASSQTSGSLAEQFFGPGTRLTVL.

This sequence joins TRBV20-1 and TRBJ2-1; no reliable D call. The germline V gene has CDR1 DFQATT and CDR2 SNEGSKA (reference sequence). Trimming left V 0 bases short and J 10 bases short, with 7 bases between. The CDR3 loop spans 11 amino acids. CDR3 in DNA: TGCAGTGCTAGAGATGTACGGGAGCAGTTCTTC. The encoded protein is CSARDVREQFF.

This clone was recorded a few times. The V and J genes are TRBV6-5 and TRBJ2-1; TRBD1 might be the D (6 bases). Germline V lookup: CDR1 MNHEY, CDR2 SVGAGI. The CDR3 runs to 15 residues. V lost 4 bases and J lost 6, with 16 bases in between. The CDR3 DNA sequence: TGTGCCAGCAGTTCGACAGGCCTCGCTGGCAATGAGCAGTTCTTC. Encoded protein: CASSSTGLAGNEQFF.

The CDR3 DNA reads as TGTGCCACCCTCCCCGTAGCGGGAGTCAGCAATGAGCAGTTCTTC. Translation gives CATLPVAGVSNEQFF. The rearrangement joins TRBV6-1 to TRBJ2-1; TRBD2 aligns across 9 bases. CDR1 MNHNS and CDR2 SASEGT come from the germline V gene. The V gene end was trimmed by 10 bases and the J gene end by 6 bases; junction bases not matched to a gene: 13. CDR3 length: 15 amino acids.

The genes are TRBV5-1 and TRBJ1-1; TRBD1 matches at 7 bases. The ends lost 4 bases at V and 1 base at J; junction bases unmatched: 4. There are 14 residues in the CDR3. The V gene's germline CDR1 is SGHRS and CDR2 YFSETQ. This chain's CDR3 is CASSQQGRNTEAFF. The CDR3 nucleotides read TGCGCCAGCAGCCAACAGGGGAGGAACACTGAAGCTTTCTTT. Supplemented by reference TRBV5-1 and TRBJ1-1, the full variable domain reads KAGVTQTPRYLIKTRGQQVTLSCSPISGHRSVSWYQQTPGQGLQFLFEYFSETQRNKGNFPGRFSGRQFSNSRSEMNVSTLELGDSALYLCASSQQGRNTEAFFGQGTRLTVV.

This clone was observed once. The chain joins TRBV27 to TRBJ2-1; possible D gene TRBD1, 6 bases. The CDR3 has 14 residues. V dropped 4 bases and J dropped 2 bases, with 9 bases sitting between them. Germline CDR1 and CDR2: MNHEY and SMNVEV (reference sequence). The CDR3 nucleotides are TGTGCCAGCAGTTACCAGGGGACCTACAATGAGCAGTTCTTC. Its protein is CASSYQGTYNEQFF.

This sequence joins TRBV19 and TRBJ1-5; 7 bases align to TRBD1. Germline CDR1 is LNHDA and CDR2 is SQIVND (reference sequence). The length of the CDR3 is 14 residues. The J segment lost 3 bases and the V segment lost 10 bases, leaving 9 bases of the junction unmatched. CDR3 sequence (DNA): TGTGCCACTTCTGCAGGGGGTCCCAATCAGCCCCAGCATTTT. It codes for CATSAGGPNQPQHF.

The gene calls are TRBV10-2 and TRBJ1-2; D remains ambiguous. Germline assignment: CDR1 WSHSY and CDR2 SAAADI. The CDR3 sequence is 14 residues long. With 6 bases removed from V and 0 bases from J, the gap between germline ends came to 11 bases. The DNA for the CDR3 is TGCGCCAGCAGAATTGACGGATCTAACTATGGCTACACCTTC. This gives the protein CASRIDGSNYGYTF.

This chain connects TRBV6-6 to TRBJ1-2; D is undetermined. Germline loops: CDR1 MNHNY, CDR2 SVGAGI (reference sequence). CDR3 length: 16 amino acids. V lost 4 bases and J lost 7, with 22 bases in between. The CDR3 here is CASSSTQSAGNPGYTF. The CDR3 DNA reads as TGTGCCAGCAGTTCCACCCAGTCAGCGGGGAATCCTGGCTACACCTTC.

This clone was seen repeatedly, ten times or more. The chain joins TRBV11-2 to TRBJ2-7; TRBD2 is a possible D gene (5 bases). Trimming pared 7 bases from V and 6 bases from J, leaving 25 bases between. The CDR3 runs 16 residues. Germline V CDR1 and CDR2: SGHAT, FQNNGV. The CDR3 sequence is CASTHFVRAAPGEQYF. The CDR3 DNA is TGTGCCAGCACCCACTTTGTGCGGGCTGCCCCTGGCGAGCAGTACTTC.

This chain connects TRBV6-1 to TRBJ2-1; no clear D. The germline gives CDR1 MNHNS, CDR2 SASEGT. The V and J ends lost 1 base and 4 bases respectively, with 5 bases between them. The CDR3 loop spans 13 amino acids. CDR3: CASSEGLYNEQFF. CDR3 nucleotides: TGTGCCAGCAGTGAAGGACTTTACAATGAGCAGTTCTTC.

This sequence joins TRBV6-5 and TRBJ2-7; D possibly uses TRBD1 or TRBD2 (5 bases each). The germline CDR1 and CDR2 sequences are MNHEY and SVGAGI. V lost 5 bases to trimming and J lost 6 bases, with 11 bases between them. CDR3 length equals 12 residues. The CDR3: CASSRDRREQYF. CDR3 nucleotides: TGTGCCAGCAGTCGGGACCGGCGCGAGCAGTACTTC.

The count of this clone is one. The V and J genes are TRBV7-9 and TRBJ2-2; a weak D match, TRBD2 (6 bases). Germline-derived CDR1 and CDR2 are SEHNR and FQNEAQ (reference sequence). The length of the CDR3 is 15 residues. Trimming took off 5 bases at V and 3 bases at J, with 13 bases between the two ends. The CDR3 is CASSELATDTGELFF. DNA of the CDR3: TGTGCCAGCAGCGAACTAGCCACCGACACCGGGGAGCTGTTTTTT.